Below, one TCR beta chain is given with its context. Its antigen is not known. The record originates from a study of T cells in Graves' hyperthyroidism and ophthalmopathy. General study findings and limits: Among clonotypes expanded in thyroid above 0.001, most were also found in blood.

The germline gives CDR1 SGHDN, CDR2 FVKESK. The CDR3 covers 13 residues. The V end was cut by 4 bases, the J end by 8 bases, with 14 bases between. The CDR3 regions of TCR beta were amplified from RNA transcripts. HTBI primers were the set used in a first-round RT-PCR of the TCR CDR3. TCRdb re-derived calls from the multiplex PCR reads in MiXCR, one entry per CDR3 protein. This sample has approximately 510,000 distinct CDR3 sequences, with about 45% found just once. Source material: peripheral blood or thyroid tissue (not recorded which). J is TRBJ1-2 and V is TRBV14; weak D call: TRBD1 (6 bases). The receptor was isolated from an adult woman with Graves' disease, either hyperthyroidism or ophthalmopathy (not recorded which). CDR3 in DNA: TGTGCCAGCAGCCTTACATGGGGGCACGGCTACACCTTC. The encoded protein is CASSLTWGHGYTF.